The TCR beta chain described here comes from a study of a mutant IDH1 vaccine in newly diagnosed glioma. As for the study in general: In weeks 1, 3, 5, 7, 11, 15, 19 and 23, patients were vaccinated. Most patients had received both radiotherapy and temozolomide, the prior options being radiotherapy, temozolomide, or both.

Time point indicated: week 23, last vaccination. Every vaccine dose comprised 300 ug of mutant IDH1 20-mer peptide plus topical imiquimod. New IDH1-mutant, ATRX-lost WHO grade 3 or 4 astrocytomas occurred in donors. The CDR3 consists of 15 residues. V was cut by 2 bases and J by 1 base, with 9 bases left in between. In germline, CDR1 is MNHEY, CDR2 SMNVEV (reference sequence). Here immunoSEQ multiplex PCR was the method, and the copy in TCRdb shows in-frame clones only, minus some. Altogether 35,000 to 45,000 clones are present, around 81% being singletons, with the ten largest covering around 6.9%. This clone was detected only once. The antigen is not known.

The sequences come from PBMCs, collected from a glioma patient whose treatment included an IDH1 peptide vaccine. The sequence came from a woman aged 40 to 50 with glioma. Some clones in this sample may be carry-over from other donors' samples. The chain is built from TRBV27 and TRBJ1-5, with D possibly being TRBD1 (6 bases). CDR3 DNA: TGTGCCAGCAGTTTAAGTCAGGGGAGCAATCAGCCCCAGCATTTT. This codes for CASSLSQGSNQPQHF.